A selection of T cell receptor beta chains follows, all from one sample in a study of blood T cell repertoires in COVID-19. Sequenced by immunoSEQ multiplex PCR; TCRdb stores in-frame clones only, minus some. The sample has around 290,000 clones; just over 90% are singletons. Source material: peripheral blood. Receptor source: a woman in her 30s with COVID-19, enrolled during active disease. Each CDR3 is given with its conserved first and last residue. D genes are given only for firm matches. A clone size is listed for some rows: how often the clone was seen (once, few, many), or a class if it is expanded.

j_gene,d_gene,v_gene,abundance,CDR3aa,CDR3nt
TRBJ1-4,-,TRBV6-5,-,CASSPTLRGEKLFF,TGTGCCAGCAGTCCGACCCTTCGGGGTGAAAAACTGTTTTTT
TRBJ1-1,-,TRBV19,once,CASSALNTEAFF,TGTGCCAGTAGTGCACTTAACACTGAAGCTTTCTTT
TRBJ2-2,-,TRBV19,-,CASSTGADTGELFF,TGTGCCAGTAGTACAGGGGCTGACACCGGGGAGCTGTTTTTT
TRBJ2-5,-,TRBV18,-,CASSGTFQETQYF,TGTGCCAGCTCCGGGACTTTTCAAGAGACCCAGTACTTC
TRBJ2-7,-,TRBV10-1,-,CASAGVIGHEQYF,TGCGCCAGCGCCGGGGTGATCGGTCACGAGCAGTACTTC
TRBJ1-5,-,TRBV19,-,CASSIRQGLNQPQHF,TGTGCCAGTAGTATCAGGCAGGGGTTGAATCAGCCCCAGCATTTT
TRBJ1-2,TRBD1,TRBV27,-,CASKGQGYGYTF,TGTGCTAGCAAGGGACAGGGCTATGGCTACACCTTC
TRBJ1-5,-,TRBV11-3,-,CASSLVNTNQPQHF,TGTGCCAGCAGCTTAGTTAACACCAATCAGCCCCAGCATTTT
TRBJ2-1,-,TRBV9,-,CASSAGWGEQFF,TGTGCCAGCAGCGCGGGGTGGGGTGAGCAGTTCTTC
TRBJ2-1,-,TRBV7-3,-,CASSLGNRDYNEQFF,TGTGCCAGCAGCTTAGGGAACAGGGATTACAATGAGCAGTTCTTC
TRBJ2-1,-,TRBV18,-,CASSQRTGYNEQFF,TGTGCCAGCTCACAAAGGACGGGGTACAATGAGCAGTTCTTC
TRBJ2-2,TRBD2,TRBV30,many,CAWSRLAAMNTGELFF,TGTGCCTGGAGTAGGCTAGCGGCTATGAACACCGGGGAGCTGTTTTTT
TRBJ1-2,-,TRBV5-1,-,CASSLEPQASYGYTF,TGCGCCAGCAGCTTGGAACCTCAGGCCAGCTATGGCTACACCTTC
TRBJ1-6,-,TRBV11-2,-,CASSFDRRYNSPLHF,TGTGCCAGCAGCTTCGACAGGCGCTATAATTCACCCCTCCACTTT
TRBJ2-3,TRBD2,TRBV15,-,CATSRDWVSGTLTDTQYF,TGTGCCACCAGCAGAGATTGGGTTAGCGGGACCCTCACAGATACGCAGTATTTT
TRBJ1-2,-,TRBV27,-,CASSLSAGWDGYTF,TGTGCCAGCAGTTTATCGGCAGGGTGGGATGGCTACACCTTC
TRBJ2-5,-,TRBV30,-,CAWARWSDSRETQYF,TGTGCCTGGGCCCGATGGTCAGACTCCCGAGAGACCCAGTACTTC
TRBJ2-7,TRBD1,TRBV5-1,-,CASSLASTGLYEQYF,TGCGCCAGCAGCTTGGCGTCGACAGGGCTTTACGAGCAGTACTTC
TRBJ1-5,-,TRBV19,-,CASSNAPAGNQPQHF,TGTGCCAGTAGTAACGCTCCGGCGGGCAATCAGCCCCAGCATTTT
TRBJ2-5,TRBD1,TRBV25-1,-,CASSDYTGEETQYF,TGTGCCAGCAGTGACTATACAGGGGAAGAGACCCAGTACTTC
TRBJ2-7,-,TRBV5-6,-,CASSLGGPRAYEQYF,TGTGCCAGCAGCTTGGGGGGGCCGAGGGCCTACGAGCAGTACTTC
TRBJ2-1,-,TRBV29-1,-,CSAVGDTYNEQFF,TGCAGCGCTGTAGGGGATACCTACAATGAGCAGTTCTTC
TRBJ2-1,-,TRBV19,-,CASSIYPSSDEQFF,TGTGCCAGTAGTATCTATCCCAGCAGCGATGAGCAGTTCTTC
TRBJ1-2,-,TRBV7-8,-,CASSSGSGYGYTF,TGTGCCAGCAGCTCGGGATCCGGCTATGGCTACACCTTC
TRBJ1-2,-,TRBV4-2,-,CASSRSVEGLGGYTF,TGTGCCAGCAGCCGATCGGTGGAGGGGTTGGGTGGCTACACCTTC
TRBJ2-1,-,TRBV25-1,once,CASSESWLASYNEQFF,TGTGCCAGCAGTGAATCATGGCTAGCGTCCTACAATGAGCAGTTCTTC
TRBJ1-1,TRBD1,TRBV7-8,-,CASSLAPRPGQGEAFF,TGTGCCAGCAGCTTAGCCCCCCGTCCGGGACAGGGTGAAGCTTTCTTT
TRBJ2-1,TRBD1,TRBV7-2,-,CASSPRTGSYNEQFF,TGTGCCAGCAGCCCCCGGACAGGGTCCTACAATGAGCAGTTCTTC
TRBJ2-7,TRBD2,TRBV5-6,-,CASSWETSGRAHEQYF,TGTGCCAGCAGCTGGGAGACTAGCGGGAGGGCCCACGAGCAGTACTTC
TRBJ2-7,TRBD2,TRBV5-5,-,CASSLGLANHYEQYF,TGTGCCAGCAGCTTGGGACTAGCGAATCACTACGAGCAGTACTTC
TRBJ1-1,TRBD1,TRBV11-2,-,CASSWGTGDTEAFF,TGTGCCAGCAGCTGGGGGACAGGGGACACTGAAGCTTTCTTT
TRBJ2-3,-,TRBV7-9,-,CASSLSLRTSTDTQYF,TGTGCCAGCAGCTTATCTCTGCGAACTAGCACAGATACGCAGTATTTT
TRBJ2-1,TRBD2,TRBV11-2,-,CASRYSGSYNEQFF,TGTGCCAGCAGGTATAGCGGGAGCTACAATGAGCAGTTCTTC
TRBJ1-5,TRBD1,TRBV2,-,CASKSGTGAVQPQHF,TGTGCCAGCAAGTCCGGGACAGGGGCAGTTCAGCCCCAGCATTTT
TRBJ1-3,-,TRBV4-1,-,CASSQHRSGNTIYF,TGCGCCAGCAGCCAACACAGGTCGGGAAACACCATATATTTT
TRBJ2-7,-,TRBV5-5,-,CASSFEGIEQYF,TGTGCCAGCAGCTTCGAGGGTATCGAGCAGTACTTC
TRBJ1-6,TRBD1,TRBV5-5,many,CASSLEGQEVSPLHF,TGTGCCAGCAGCTTGGAGGGACAGGAGGTTTCACCCCTCCACTTT
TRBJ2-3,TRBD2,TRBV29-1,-,CSVKTRGAGSTDTQYF,TGCAGCGTTAAAACGCGGGGGGCGGGAAGCACAGATACGCAGTATTTT
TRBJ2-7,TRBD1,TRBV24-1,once,CATSDPGQGVDEQYF,TGTGCCACCAGTGACCCGGGACAGGGGGTCGACGAGCAGTACTTC
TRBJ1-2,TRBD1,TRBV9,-,CASSPTGYNYGYTF,TGTGCCAGCAGCCCGACAGGGTATAACTATGGCTACACCTTC
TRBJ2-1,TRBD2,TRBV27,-,CASSYQRLATISYNEQFF,TGTGCCAGCAGTTATCAGAGACTAGCGACAATTTCCTACAATGAGCAGTTCTTC
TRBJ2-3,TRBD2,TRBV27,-,CASSPPLLAFFTDTQYF,TGTGCCAGCAGTCCCCCGTTACTAGCGTTCTTCACAGATACGCAGTATTTT
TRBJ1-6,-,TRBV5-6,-,CASSLAGLGSPLHF,TGTGCCAGCAGCTTGGCAGGGCTTGGATCACCCCTCCACTTT
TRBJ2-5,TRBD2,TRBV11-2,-,CASSSGTSGYQETQYF,TGTGCCAGCAGCTCGGGGACTAGCGGCTACCAAGAGACCCAGTACTTC
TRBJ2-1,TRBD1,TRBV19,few,CASSGQGWHNEQFF,TGTGCCAGTAGTGGACAGGGTTGGCACAATGAGCAGTTCTTC
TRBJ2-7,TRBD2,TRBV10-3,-,CAIRTSGSDDEQYF,TGTGCCATCAGGACTAGCGGGAGCGACGACGAGCAGTACTTC
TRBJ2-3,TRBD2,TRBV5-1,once,CASSLGGLAADTQYF,TGCGCCAGCAGCTTGGGGGGACTAGCGGCAGATACGCAGTATTTT
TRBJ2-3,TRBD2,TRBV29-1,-,CSVSGGSTDTQYF,TGCAGCGTATCGGGAGGGAGCACAGATACGCAGTATTTT
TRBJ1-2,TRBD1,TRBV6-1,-,CASSATLSTGAWNYGYTF,TGTGCCAGCAGTGCAACGCTATCGACAGGGGCTTGGAACTATGGCTACACCTTC
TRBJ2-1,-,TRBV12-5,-,CASGQNSNEQFF,TGTGCTAGTGGTCAGAATTCCAATGAGCAGTTCTTC
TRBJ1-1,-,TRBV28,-,CASSLRRTEAFF,TGTGCCAGCAGTTTGCGGAGGACTGAAGCTTTCTTT
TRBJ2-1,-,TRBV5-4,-,CASSQEGGRRSNEQFF,TGTGCCAGCAGCCAGGAAGGAGGGAGGAGGTCCAATGAGCAGTTCTTC
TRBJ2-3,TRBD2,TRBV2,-,CASSSGTSGKDTQYF,TGTGCCAGCAGCTCCGGGACTAGCGGGAAGGATACGCAGTATTTT
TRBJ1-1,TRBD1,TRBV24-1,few,CATSDPLDRVNTEAFF,TGTGCCACCAGTGACCCATTGGACAGGGTCAACACTGAAGCTTTCTTT